This T cell receptor beta chain was captured in a study of cytomegalovirus exposure and HLA in healthy donors. With regard to this clone: Its target is not known.

General observations from the study: Reported results showed that the classifier diagnosed cytomegalovirus status with high specificity and sensitivity. The majority of CMV-associated TCR beta chains were reported as apparently HLA-restricted in a later analysis. Accurate prediction of most subjects' HLA-A and HLA-B alleles from TCR beta sequences was reported. As a later analysis revealed, the rate of TCR association differed by HLA locus, with DRB1 most and HLA-C fewest.

PCR employed 60 Vbeta and 13 Jbeta primers. The repertoire was sequenced with immunoSEQ multiplex PCR; TCRdb's copy has only in-frame clones and lacks some. Of about 240,000 clones in the sample, roughly 80% were seen once. CDR1 and CDR2 from the germline V gene are MDHEN and SYDVKM. The CDR3 has 18 amino acids. The J segment lost 7 bases and the V segment lost 1 base, leaving 6 bases of the junction unmatched. Sequenced sample: PBMCs. The V call is TRBV28, the J call TRBJ2-2, with 16 bases lining up with TRBD2. The TCR originated in a woman between 40 and 50 years old in good health and CMV-seropositive. Written as DNA, the CDR3 is TGTGCCAGCAGTTTATCCCAGGGACTAGCGGGAGGGGTCGGGGAGCTGTTTTTT. It encodes CASSLSQGLAGGVGELFF.